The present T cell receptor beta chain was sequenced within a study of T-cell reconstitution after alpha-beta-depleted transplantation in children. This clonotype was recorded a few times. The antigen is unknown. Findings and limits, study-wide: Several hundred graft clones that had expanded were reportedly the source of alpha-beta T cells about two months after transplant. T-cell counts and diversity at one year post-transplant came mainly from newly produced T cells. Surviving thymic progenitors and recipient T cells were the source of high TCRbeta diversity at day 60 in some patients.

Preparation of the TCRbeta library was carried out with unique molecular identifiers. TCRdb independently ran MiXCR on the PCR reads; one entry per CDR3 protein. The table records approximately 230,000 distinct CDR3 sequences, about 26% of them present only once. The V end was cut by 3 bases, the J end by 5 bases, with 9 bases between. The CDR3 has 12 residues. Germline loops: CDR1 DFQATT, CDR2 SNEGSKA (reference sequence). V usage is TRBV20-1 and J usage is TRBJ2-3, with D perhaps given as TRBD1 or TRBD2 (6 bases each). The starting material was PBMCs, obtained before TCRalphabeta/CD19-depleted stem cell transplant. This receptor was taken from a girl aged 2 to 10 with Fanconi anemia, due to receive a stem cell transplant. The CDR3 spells CSASEGGDTQYF. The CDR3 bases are TGCAGTGCTAGTGAGGGGGGAGATACGCAGTATTTT.